The 5 T cell receptor beta chains reported below all come from one sample, sequenced in a study of tumor and adjacent non-tumor tissue in lung cancer. The template was RNA from unsorted bulk tissue. The normal lung tissue was taken more than 3 cm from the tumor edge. TCRbeta libraries were built with three rounds of nested PCR, modified from ARM-PCR. Each CDR3 protein gets one entry after TCRdb re-called the multiplex PCR reads with MiXCR. The sample carries about 60,000 distinct CDR3 sequences, about 55% recorded once. Sequences were obtained from distant non-tumor lung tissue. Receptor source: a man between 70 and 80 years old with non-small cell lung cancer.

This clonotype was recorded many times. This chain links TRBV12-3 or TRBV12-4 with TRBJ2-5; D is possibly TRBD2 (6 bases). CDR3 size: 12 residues. Trimming stripped 3 bases from V and 5 bases from J, with 7 bases between. CDR3 nucleotide sequence: TGTGCCAGCAGTTTCAGCGGGGAGACCCAGTACTTC. It yields the protein CASSFSGETQYF.

This clonotype is medium-sized (0.01 to 0.1%) within its sample. This chain links TRBV13 with TRBJ1-2, with D tentatively TRBD1 (6 bases). The CDR3 covers 16 residues. V gave up 0 bases and J gave up 6 bases, with 17 bases separating them. The V gene's germline CDR1 is PRHDT and CDR2 FYEKMQ (reference sequence). In DNA, the CDR3 is TGTGCCAGCAGCTTAGGACCTAGGGGGGCCGGCAATGGCTACACCTTC. It encodes CASSLGPRGAGNGYTF.

The gene calls are TRBV13 and TRBJ2-3; 10 bases are a match to TRBD2. This CDR3 is 18 amino acids long. The germline CDR1 and CDR2 sequences are PRHDT and FYEKMQ (reference sequence). With 5 bases clipped from V and 6 bases from J, the junction kept 17 bases outside the gene matches. The CDR3: CASSVRRLAGERRDTQYF. The CDR3 DNA reads as TGTGCCAGCAGCGTTCGTCGTCTAGCGGGGGAGCGGCGGGATACGCAGTATTTT.

This clonotype has more than one count but fewer than ten. The chain joins TRBV7-9 to TRBJ2-3; 8 bases agree with TRBD1. The CDR3 runs to 16 residues. V shed 2 bases and J 2 bases; nucleotides not matched to a gene: 6. Germline values: CDR1 SEHNR, CDR2 FQNEAQ (reference sequence). CDR3 nucleotide sequence: TGTGCCAGCAGCTTACTGGCGACAGGGGACACAGATACGCAGTATTTT. This encodes CASSLLATGDTDTQYF.

The genes are TRBV6-1 and TRBJ2-2; TRBD1 is a possible D gene (6 bases). This CDR3 is built from 15 residues. Per germline, CDR1 MNHNS and CDR2 SASEGT. The V end lost 7 bases, the J end lost 8 bases, and 20 bases lay between the germline ends. CDR3 sequence (DNA): TGTGCCAGCAAATGGGGACACCAGACGGCTGGGGAGCTGTTTTTT. This encodes CASKWGHQTAGELFF.